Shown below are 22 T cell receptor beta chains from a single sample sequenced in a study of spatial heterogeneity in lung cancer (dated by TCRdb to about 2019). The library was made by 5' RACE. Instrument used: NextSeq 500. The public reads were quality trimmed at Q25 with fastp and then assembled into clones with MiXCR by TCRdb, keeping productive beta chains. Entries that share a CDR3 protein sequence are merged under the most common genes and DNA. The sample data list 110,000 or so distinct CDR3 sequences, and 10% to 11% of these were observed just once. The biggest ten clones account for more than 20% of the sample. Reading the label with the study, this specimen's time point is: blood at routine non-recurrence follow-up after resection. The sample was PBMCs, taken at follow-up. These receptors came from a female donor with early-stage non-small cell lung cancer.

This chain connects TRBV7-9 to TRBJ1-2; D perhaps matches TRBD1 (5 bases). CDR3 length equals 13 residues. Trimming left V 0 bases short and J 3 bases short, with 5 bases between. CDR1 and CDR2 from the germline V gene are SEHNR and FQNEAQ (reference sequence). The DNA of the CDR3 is TGTGCCAGCAGCTTAGCCAGGGACTATGGCTACACCTTC. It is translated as CASSLARDYGYTF. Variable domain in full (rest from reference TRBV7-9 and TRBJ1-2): DTGVSQNPRHKITKRGQNVTFRCDPISEHNRLYWYRQTLGQGPEFLTYFQNEAQLEKSRLLSDRFSAERPKGSFSTLEIQRTEQGDSAMYLCASSLARDYGYTFGSGTRLTVV.

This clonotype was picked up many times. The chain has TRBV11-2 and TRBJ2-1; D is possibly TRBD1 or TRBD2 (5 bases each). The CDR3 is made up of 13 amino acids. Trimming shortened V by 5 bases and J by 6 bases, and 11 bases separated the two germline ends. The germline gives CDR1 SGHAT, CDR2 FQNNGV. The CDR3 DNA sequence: TGTGCCAGCAGCAACCGGGACGCCAATGAGCAGTTCTTC. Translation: CASSNRDANEQFF. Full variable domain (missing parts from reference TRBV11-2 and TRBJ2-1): EAGVAQSPRYKIIEKRQSVAFWCNPISGHATLYWYQQILGQGPKLLIQFQNNGVVDDSQLPKDRFSAERLKGVDSTLKIQPAKLEDSAVYLCASSNRDANEQFFGPGTRLTVL.

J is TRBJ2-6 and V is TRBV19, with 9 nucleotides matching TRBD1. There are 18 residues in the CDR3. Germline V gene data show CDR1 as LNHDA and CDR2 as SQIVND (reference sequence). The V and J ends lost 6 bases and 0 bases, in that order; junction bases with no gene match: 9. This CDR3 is CASSTRDRARSGANVLTF. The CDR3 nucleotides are TGTGCCAGTAGCACCCGGGACAGGGCTCGCTCTGGGGCCAACGTCCTGACTTTC.

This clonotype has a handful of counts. DNA of the CDR3: TGTGCCACCAGACCCCAGATCTATGGCTACACCTTC. It yields the protein CATRPQIYGYTF. The rearrangement links TRBV6-1 to TRBJ1-2; D is uncertain. Germline values: CDR1 MNHNS, CDR2 SASEGT. V shed 10 bases and J shed 4 bases, with 13 bases lying between them. This CDR3 comprises 12 residues.

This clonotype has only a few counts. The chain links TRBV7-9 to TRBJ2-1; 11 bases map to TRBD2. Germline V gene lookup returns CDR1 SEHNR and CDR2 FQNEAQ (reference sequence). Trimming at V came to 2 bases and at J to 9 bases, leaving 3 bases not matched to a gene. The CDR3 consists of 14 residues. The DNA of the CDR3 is TGTGCCAGCAGCTTAATGGGGACTAGCGGTGAGCAGTTCTTC. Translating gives CASSLMGTSGEQFF.

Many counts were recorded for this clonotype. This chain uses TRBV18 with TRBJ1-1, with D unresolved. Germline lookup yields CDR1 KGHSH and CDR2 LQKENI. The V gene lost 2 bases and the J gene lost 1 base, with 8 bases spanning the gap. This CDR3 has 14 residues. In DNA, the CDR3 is TGTGCCAGCTCACCAGCAGTTGGGAACACTGAAGCTTTCTTT. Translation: CASSPAVGNTEAFF.

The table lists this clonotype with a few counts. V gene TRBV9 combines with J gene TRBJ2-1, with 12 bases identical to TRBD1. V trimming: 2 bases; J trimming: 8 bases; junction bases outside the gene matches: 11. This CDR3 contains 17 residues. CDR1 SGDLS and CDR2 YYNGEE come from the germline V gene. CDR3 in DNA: TGTGCCAGCAGCGTCAACCGCGGGACAGGGGGCTTGGATGAGCAGTTCTTC. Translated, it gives CASSVNRGTGGLDEQFF.

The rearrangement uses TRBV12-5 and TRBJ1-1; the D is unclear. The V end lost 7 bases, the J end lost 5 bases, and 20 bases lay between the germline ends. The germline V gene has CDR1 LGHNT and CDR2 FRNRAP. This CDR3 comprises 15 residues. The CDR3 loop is CASAPTGNPGTEAFF. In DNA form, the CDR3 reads TGTGCTAGTGCCCCCACCGGAAACCCCGGGACTGAAGCTTTCTTT. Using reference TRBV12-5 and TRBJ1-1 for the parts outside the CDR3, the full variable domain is DARVTQTPRHKVTEMGQEVTMRCQPILGHNTVFWYRQTMMQGLELLAYFRNRAPLDDSGMPKDRFSAEMPDATLATLKIQPSEPRDSAVYFCASAPTGNPGTEAFFGQGTRLTVV.

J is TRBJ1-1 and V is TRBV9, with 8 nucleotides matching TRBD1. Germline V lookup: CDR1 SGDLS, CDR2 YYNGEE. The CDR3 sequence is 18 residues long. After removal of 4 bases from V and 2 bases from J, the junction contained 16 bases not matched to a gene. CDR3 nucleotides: TGTGCCAGCAGCTCACACAGCAGGGGGCCCCTAGTAAACACTGAAGCTTTCTTT. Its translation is CASSSHSRGPLVNTEAFF.

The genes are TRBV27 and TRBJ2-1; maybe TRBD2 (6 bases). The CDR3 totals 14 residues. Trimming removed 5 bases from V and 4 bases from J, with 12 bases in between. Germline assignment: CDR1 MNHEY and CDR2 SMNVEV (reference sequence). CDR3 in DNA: TGTGCCAGCAGTCTAATCGGGACTTACAATGAGCAGTTCTTC. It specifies CASSLIGTYNEQFF.

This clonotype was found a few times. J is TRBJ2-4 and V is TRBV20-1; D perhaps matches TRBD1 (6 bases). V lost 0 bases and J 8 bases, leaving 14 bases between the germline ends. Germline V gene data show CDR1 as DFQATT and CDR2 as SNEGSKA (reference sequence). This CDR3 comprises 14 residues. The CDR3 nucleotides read TGCAGTGCTAGAGATAAAGTCAGGGGAGACATTCAGTACTTC. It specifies CSARDKVRGDIQYF.

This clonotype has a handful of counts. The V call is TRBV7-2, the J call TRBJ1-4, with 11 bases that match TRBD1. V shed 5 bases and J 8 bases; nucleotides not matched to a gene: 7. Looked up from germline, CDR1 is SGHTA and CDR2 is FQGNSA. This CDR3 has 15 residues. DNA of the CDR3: TGTGCCAGCAGCCCTGGGACAGGGGGAGAGGAAAAACTGTTTTTT. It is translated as CASSPGTGGEEKLFF.

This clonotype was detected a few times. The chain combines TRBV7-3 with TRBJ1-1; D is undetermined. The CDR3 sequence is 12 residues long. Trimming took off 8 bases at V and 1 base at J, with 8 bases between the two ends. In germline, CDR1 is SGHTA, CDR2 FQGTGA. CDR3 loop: CASGPGNTEAFF. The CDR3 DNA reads TGTGCCAGCGGACCCGGGAACACTGAAGCTTTCTTT.

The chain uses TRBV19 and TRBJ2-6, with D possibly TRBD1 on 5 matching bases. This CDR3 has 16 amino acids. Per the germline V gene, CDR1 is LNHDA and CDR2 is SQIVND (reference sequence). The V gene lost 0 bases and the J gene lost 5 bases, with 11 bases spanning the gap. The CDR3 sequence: CASSIELGRRANVLTF. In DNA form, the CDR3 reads TGTGCCAGTAGTATAGAGCTGGGGCGGCGGGCCAACGTCCTGACTTTC.

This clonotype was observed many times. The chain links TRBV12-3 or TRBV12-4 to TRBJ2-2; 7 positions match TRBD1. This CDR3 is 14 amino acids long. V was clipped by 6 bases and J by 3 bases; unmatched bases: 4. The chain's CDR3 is CASSPGQHTGELFF. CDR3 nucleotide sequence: TGTGCCAGCAGCCCGGGACAGCACACCGGGGAGCTGTTTTTT.

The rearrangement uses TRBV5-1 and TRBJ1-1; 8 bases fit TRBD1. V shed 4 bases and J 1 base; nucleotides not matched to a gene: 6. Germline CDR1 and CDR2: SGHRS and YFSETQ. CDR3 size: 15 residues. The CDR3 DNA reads TGCGCCAGCAGCCGGCCTGACAGGGGGAACACTGAAGCTTTCTTT. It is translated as CASSRPDRGNTEAFF.

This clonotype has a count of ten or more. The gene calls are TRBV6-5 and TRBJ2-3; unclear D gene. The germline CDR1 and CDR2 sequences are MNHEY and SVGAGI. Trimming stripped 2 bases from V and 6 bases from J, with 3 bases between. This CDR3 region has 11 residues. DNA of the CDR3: TGTGCCAGCAGTTACGGCGATACGCAGTATTTT. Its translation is CASSYGDTQYF.

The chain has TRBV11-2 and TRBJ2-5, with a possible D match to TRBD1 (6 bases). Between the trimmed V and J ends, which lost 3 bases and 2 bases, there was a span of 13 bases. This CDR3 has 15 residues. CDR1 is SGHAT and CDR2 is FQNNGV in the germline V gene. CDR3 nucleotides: TGTGCCAGCAGCTTCACAGGGCTAAAGCAAGAGACCCAGTACTTC. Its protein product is CASSFTGLKQETQYF.

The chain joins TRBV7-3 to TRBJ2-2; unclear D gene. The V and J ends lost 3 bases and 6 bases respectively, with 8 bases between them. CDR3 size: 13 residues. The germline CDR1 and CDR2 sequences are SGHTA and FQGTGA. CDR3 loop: CASSFSISGELFF. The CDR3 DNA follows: TGTGCCAGCAGCTTTTCTATCTCCGGGGAGCTGTTTTTT.

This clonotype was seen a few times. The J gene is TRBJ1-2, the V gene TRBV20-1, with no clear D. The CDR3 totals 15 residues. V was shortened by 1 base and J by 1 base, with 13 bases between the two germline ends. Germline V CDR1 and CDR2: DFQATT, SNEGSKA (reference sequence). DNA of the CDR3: TGCAGTGCTAGAGTAAACAGACAAATTAACTATGGCTACACCTTC. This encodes CSARVNRQINYGYTF.

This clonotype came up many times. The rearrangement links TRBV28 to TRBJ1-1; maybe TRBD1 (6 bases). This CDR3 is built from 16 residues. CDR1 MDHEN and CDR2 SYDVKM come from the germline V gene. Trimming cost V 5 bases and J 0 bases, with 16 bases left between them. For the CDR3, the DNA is TGTGCCAGCAGTCCACCGACAGGCCCTATGAACACTGAAGCTTTCTTT. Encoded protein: CASSPPTGPMNTEAFF.

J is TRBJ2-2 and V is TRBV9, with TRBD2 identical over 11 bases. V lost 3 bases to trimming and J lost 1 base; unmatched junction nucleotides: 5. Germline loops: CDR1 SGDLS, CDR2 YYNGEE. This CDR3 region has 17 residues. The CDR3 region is CASSALLAGGNTGELFF. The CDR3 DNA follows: TGTGCCAGCAGCGCCCTCCTAGCGGGAGGGAACACCGGGGAGCTGTTTTTT.